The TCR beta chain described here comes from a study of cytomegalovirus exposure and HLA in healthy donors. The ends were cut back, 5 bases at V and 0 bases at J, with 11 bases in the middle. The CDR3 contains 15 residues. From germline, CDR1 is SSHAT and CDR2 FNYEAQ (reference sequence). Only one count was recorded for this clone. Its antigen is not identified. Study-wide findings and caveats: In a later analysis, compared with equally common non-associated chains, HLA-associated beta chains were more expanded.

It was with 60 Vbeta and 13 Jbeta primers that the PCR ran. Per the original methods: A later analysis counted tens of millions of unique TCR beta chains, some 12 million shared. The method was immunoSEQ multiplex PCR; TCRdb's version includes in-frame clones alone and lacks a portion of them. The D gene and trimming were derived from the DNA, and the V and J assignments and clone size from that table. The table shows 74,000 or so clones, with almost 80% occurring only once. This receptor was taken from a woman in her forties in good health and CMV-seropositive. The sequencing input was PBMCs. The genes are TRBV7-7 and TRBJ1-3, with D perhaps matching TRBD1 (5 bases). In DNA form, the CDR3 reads TGTGCCAGCAGCGCGGGACGGAGCTCTGGAAACACCATATATTTT. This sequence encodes CASSAGRSSGNTIYF.